The rows below give T cell receptor beta chains drawn from one sample of a study of cytomegalovirus exposure and HLA in healthy donors. Only in-frame clones appear in the TCRdb table, and some are missing; sequencing was by immunoSEQ multiplex PCR. The table includes 150,000 or so clones, roughly 80% detected once. Sequenced sample: PBMCs. The receptors derive from a woman in her thirties or forties in good health and CMV-seropositive. Both conserved end residues are part of each CDR3. A D gene is named only where the DNA matches it firmly. Not every row has a clone size; where given, it reads once, few, many or a size class.

j_call	d_call	clone_size	v_call	cdr3_aa	cdr3_nt
TRBJ2-3	.	.	TRBV30	CACSPGGPTDTQYF	TGTGCCTGCAGCCCGGGGGGCCCGACAGATACGCAGTATTTT
TRBJ1-1	TRBD1	.	TRBV5-1	CASSSNTGVNTEAFF	TGCGCCAGCAGCTCAAATACAGGGGTGAACACTGAAGCTTTCTTT
TRBJ2-7	.	.	TRBV11-1	CASSLAGSSYEQYF	TGTGCCAGCAGCTTGGCCGGGAGCTCCTACGAGCAGTACTTC
TRBJ2-5	TRBD1	.	TRBV5-1	CASSRQQGAGETQYF	TGCGCCAGCAGCCGCCAACAGGGGGCGGGAGAGACCCAGTACTTC
TRBJ1-2	.	.	TRBV6-1	CAGALGEVGYGYTF	TGTGCCGGGGCTCTGGGGGAGGTCGGCTATGGCTACACCTTC
TRBJ2-5	TRBD1	.	TRBV7-9	CASSLAGGGETQYF	TGTGCCAGCAGCTTAGCAGGGGGCGGGGAGACCCAGTACTTC
TRBJ2-2	.	few	TRBV7-3	CASSFGYPGELFF	TGTGCCAGCAGCTTCGGGTATCCCGGGGAGCTGTTTTTT
TRBJ1-4	TRBD1	.	TRBV19	CASSILTTSTGVSLFF	TGTGCCAGTAGTATCCTAACTACATCCACAGGGGTTTCACTGTTTTTT
TRBJ1-3	.	.	TRBV4-1	CASSQDSWATSGNTIYF	TGCGCCAGCAGCCAAGATTCGTGGGCCACTTCTGGAAACACCATATATTTT
TRBJ1-1	.	.	TRBV19	CASSMRGAGSDTEAFF	TGTGCCAGTAGTATGCGGGGGGCGGGGTCGGACACTGAAGCTTTCTTT
TRBJ2-3	.	.	TRBV29-1	CSVLTGCTQYF	TGCAGCGTTTTGACGGGATGTACGCAGTATTTT
TRBJ1-3	TRBD1	.	TRBV5-3	CARSSDRGDSGNTIYF	TGTGCCAGAAGCTCCGACAGGGGAGACTCTGGAAACACCATATATTTT
TRBJ2-1	TRBD2	.	TRBV10-1	CASSSRGSGVNEQFF	TGCGCCAGCAGTAGCAGGGGTAGCGGGGTCAATGAGCAGTTCTTC
TRBJ2-6	TRBD1	.	TRBV5-4	CASSPGQGADGANVLTF	TGTGCCAGCAGCCCCGGACAGGGGGCGGATGGGGCCAACGTCCTGACTTTC
TRBJ1-1	TRBD1	.	TRBV7-9	CASSPSGQGQGAFF	TGTGCCAGCAGCCCTTCAGGACAGGGTCAGGGAGCTTTCTTT